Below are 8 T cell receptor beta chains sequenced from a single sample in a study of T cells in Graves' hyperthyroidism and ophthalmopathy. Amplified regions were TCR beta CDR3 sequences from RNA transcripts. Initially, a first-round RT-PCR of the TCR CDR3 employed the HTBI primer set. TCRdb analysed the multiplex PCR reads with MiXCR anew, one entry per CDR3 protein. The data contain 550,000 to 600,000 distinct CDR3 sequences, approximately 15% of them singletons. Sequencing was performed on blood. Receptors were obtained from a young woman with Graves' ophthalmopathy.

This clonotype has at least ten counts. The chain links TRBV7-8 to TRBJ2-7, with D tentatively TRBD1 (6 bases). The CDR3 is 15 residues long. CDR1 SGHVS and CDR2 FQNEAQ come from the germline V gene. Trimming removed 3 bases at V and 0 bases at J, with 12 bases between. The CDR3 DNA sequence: TGTGCCAGCAGCTTCCGAGACAGGAGCTCCTACGAGCAGTACTTC. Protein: CASSFRDRSSYEQYF.

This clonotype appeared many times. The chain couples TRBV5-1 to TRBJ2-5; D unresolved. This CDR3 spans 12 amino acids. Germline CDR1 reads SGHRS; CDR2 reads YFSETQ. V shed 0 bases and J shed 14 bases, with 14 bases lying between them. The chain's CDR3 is CASSLDAGVDYF. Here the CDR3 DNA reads TGCGCCAGCAGCTTGGATGCAGGAGTGGACTACTTC.

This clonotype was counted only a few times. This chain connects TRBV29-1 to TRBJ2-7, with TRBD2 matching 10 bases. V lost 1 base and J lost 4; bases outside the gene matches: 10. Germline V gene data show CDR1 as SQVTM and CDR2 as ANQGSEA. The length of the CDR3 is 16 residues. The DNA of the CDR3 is TGCAGCGTTGAAGGTGGTGTACTAGCGGGGATATACGAGCAGTACTTC. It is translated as CSVEGGVLAGIYEQYF.

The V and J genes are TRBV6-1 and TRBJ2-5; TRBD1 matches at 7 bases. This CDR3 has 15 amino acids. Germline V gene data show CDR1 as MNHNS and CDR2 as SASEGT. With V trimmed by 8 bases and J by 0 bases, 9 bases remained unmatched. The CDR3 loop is CASLPGQRDQETQYF. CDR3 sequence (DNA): TGTGCCAGCCTCCCGGGACAGAGAGACCAAGAGACCCAGTACTTC.

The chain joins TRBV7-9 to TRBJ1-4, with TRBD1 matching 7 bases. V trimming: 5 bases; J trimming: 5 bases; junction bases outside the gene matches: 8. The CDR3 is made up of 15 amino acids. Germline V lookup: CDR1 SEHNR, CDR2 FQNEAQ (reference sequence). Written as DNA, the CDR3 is TGTGCCAGCAGCCGACGGGACAGCTGGAATGAAAAACTGTTTTTT. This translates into CASSRRDSWNEKLFF.

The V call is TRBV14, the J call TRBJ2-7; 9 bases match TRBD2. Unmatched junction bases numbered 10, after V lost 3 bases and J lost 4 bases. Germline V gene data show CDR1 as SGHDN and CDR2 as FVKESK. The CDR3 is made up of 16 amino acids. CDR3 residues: CASSHGWALAGYEQYF. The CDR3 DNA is TGTGCCAGCAGCCACGGTTGGGCCCTAGCGGGGTACGAGCAGTACTTC.

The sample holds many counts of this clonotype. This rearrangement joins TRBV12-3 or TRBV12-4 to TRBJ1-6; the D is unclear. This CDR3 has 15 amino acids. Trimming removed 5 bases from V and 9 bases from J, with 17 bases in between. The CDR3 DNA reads TGTGCCAGCAGTCCAACGGGGAATCGAGGTTCACCCCTCCACTTT. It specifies CASSPTGNRGSPLHF.

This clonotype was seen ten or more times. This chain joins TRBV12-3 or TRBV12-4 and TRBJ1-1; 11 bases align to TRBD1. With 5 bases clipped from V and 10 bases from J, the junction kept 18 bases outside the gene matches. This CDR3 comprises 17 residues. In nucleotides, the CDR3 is TGTGCCAGCAGTCCCCGTGGGGGGGCGGACAGGGGGCGTAGAGCTTTCTTT. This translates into CASSPRGGADRGRRAFF.